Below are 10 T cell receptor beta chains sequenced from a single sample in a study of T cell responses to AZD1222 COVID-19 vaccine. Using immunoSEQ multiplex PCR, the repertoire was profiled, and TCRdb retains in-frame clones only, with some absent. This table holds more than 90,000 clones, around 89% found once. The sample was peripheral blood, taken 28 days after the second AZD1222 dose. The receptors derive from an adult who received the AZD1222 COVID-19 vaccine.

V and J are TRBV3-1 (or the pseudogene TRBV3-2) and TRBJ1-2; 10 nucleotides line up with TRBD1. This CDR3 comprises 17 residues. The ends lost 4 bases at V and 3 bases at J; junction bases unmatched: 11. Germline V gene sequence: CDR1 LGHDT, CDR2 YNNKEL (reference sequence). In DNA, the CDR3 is TGTGCCAGCAGCCGCATCCTCGGACAGGGGGAAGACTATGGCTACACCTTC. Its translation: CASSRILGQGEDYGYTF.

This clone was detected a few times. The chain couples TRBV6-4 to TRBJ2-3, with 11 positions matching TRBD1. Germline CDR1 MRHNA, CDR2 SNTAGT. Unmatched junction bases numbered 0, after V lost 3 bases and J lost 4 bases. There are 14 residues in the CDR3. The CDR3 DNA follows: TGTGCCAGCAGTGAGGGACAGGGGGCAGATACGCAGTATTTT. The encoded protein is CASSEGQGADTQYF.

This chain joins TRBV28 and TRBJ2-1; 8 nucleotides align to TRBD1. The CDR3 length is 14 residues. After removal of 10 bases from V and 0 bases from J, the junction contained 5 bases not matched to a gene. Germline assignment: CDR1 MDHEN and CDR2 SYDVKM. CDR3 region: CAISTGGSYNEQFF. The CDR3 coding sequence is TGTGCCATCTCTACAGGGGGCTCCTACAATGAGCAGTTCTTC.

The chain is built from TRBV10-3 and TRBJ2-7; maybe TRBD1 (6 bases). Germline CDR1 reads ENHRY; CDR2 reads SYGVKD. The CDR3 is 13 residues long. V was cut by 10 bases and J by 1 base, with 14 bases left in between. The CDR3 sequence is CATAGTSSYEQYF. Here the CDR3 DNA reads TGTGCCACCGCCGGGACATCTTCCTACGAGCAGTACTTC.

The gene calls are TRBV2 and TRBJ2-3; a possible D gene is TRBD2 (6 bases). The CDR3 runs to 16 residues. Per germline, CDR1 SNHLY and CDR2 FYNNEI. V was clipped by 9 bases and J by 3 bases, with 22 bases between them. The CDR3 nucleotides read TGTGCCAGTCACGGACCCAGGAACGGGGGAACAGATACGCAGTATTTT. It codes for CASHGPRNGGTDTQYF.

The CDR3, as DNA: TGTGCCAGTAGACAGGGAGGTAGGGAGCTGTTTTTT. As protein: CASRQGGRELFF. The V and J genes are TRBV11-2 and TRBJ2-2; D is possibly TRBD1 (7 bases). Germline V gene data show CDR1 as SGHAT and CDR2 as FQNNGV. Deletions cut 9 bases from V and 9 bases from J, with 14 bases between. This CDR3 is 12 amino acids long.

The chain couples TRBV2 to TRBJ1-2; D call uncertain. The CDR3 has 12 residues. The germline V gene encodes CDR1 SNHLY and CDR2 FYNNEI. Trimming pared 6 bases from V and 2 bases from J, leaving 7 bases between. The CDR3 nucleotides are TGTGCCAGCAGGGACGGGAACTATGGCTACACCTTC. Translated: CASRDGNYGYTF.

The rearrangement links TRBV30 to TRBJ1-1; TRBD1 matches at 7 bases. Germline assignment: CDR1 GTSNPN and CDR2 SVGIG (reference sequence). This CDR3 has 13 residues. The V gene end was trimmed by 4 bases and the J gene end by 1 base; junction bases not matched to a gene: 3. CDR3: CAWTRQGNTEAFF. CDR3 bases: TGTGCCTGGACCCGACAGGGGAACACTGAAGCTTTCTTT.

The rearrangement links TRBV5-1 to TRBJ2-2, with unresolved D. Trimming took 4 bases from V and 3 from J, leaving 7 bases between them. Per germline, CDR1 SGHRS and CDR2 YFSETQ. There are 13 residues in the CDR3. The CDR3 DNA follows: TGCGCCAGCAGCCCTATGGACACCGGGGAGCTGTTTTTT. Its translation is CASSPMDTGELFF.

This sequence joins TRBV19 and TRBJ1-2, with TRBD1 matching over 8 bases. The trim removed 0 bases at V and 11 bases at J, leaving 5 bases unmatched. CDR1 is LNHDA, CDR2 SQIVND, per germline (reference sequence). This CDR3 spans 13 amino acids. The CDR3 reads CASSIDGQGGYTF. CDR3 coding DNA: TGTGCCAGTAGTATAGATGGACAGGGTGGATACACCTTC. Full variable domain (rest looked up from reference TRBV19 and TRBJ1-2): DGGITQSPKYLFRKEGQNVTLSCEQNLNHDAMYWYRQDPGQGLRLIYYSQIVNDFQKGDIAEGYSVSREKKESFPLTVTSAQKNPTAFYLCASSIDGQGGYTFGSGTRLTVV.